Below are 9 T cell receptor beta chains sequenced from a single sample in a study of radiation and T cells in renal cell carcinoma. This table comes from immunoSEQ multiplex PCR, and its TCRdb copy is limited to in-frame clones, with some not included. Of under 65,000 clones listed, 65% to 85% are singletons. Documented time point: baseline pretreatment blood. Treatment here: 15 Gy SBRT to primary tumor, nephrectomy 4 weeks later. The material sequenced was blood, taken from a patient whose treatment included radiotherapy and nephrectomy. The receptors come from a man aged 55 to 70 with renal cell carcinoma.

The rearrangement links TRBV27 to TRBJ2-3; 10 bases are shared with TRBD2. Germline CDR1 and CDR2: MNHEY and SMNVEV (reference sequence). This CDR3 comprises 16 residues. The ends lost 3 bases at V and 3 bases at J; junction bases unmatched: 6. CDR3 protein: CASSFQAGGGTDTQYF. CDR3 nucleotide sequence: TGTGCCAGCAGTTTTCAAGCGGGAGGGGGAACAGATACGCAGTATTTT.

The V call is TRBV6-1, the J call TRBJ2-2; D unclear. Trimming removed 5 bases at V and 5 bases at J, with 12 bases between. CDR1 is MNHNS, CDR2 SASEGT, per germline. This CDR3 is 14 amino acids long. CDR3 loop: CASSSEDGTGELFF. DNA for the CDR3: TGTGCCAGCAGTTCTGAGGACGGAACCGGGGAGCTGTTTTTT.

This chain uses TRBV27 with TRBJ2-3; 7 bases agree with TRBD1. The ends lost 8 bases at V and 0 bases at J; junction bases unmatched: 11. Germline V CDR1 and CDR2: MNHEY, SMNVEV (reference sequence). The CDR3 has 16 amino acids. CDR3 amino acids: CASGRPGGLSTDTQYF. CDR3 coding DNA: TGTGCCAGCGGACGTCCAGGGGGTTTGAGCACAGATACGCAGTATTTT.

The V gene is TRBV6-1, the J gene TRBJ1-5; D may be TRBD1 (5 bases). The V gene lost 1 base and the J gene lost 2 bases, with 6 bases spanning the gap. Germline-derived CDR1 and CDR2 are MNHNS and SASEGT. The CDR3 runs 14 residues. CDR3: CASSEVQGNQPQHF. CDR3 DNA: TGTGCCAGCAGTGAAGTACAGGGCAATCAGCCCCAGCATTTT.

The chain joins TRBV10-3 to TRBJ2-7; D call uncertain. From germline, CDR1 is ENHRY and CDR2 SYGVKD. The V and J ends lost 0 bases and 6 bases respectively, with 12 bases between them. The CDR3 sequence is 14 residues long. CDR3 sequence reads: CAISESNEPAEQYV. As DNA, the CDR3 is TGTGCCATCAGTGAGTCGAACGAACCTGCCGAGCAGTACGTC.

The table lists this clone with a count of one. The chain combines TRBV2 with TRBJ1-4; a possible D gene is TRBD1 (5 bases). The V end lost 0 bases, the J end lost 8 bases, and 13 bases lay between the germline ends. The CDR3 consists of 15 residues. CDR1 SNHLY and CDR2 FYNNEI come from the germline V gene. The CDR3 DNA is TGTGCCAGCAGTGAAGCCGGGGCAGGTTCCGAAAAACTGTTTTTT. Amino acid sequence: CASSEAGAGSEKLFF. Full variable domain (rest looked up from reference TRBV2 and TRBJ1-4): EPEVTQTPSHQVTQMGQEVILRCVPISNHLYFYWYRQILGQKVEFLVSFYNNEISEKSEIFDDQFSVERPDGSNFTLKIRSTKLEDSAMYFCASSEAGAGSEKLFFGSGTQLSVL.

This sequence joins TRBV6-1 and TRBJ1-1; the D is unclear. The germline CDR1 and CDR2 sequences are MNHNS and SASEGT. This CDR3 region has 14 residues. Trimming removed 6 bases from V and 3 bases from J, with 14 bases in between. The CDR3 reads CASSWTAEDTEAFF. The CDR3 nucleotides are TGTGCCAGCAGCTGGACGGCAGAGGACACTGAAGCTTTCTTT.

This clone was seen more than once but under ten times. The CDR3 here is CASSHRIPSNQPQHF. The CDR3 region has the DNA TGTGCCAGCAGTCATCGCATTCCCAGCAATCAGCCCCAGCATTTT. The chain joins TRBV6-1 to TRBJ1-5; no clear D. V was trimmed by 5 bases and J by 1 base, leaving 12 bases between them. The CDR3 covers 15 residues. Per the germline V gene, CDR1 is MNHNS and CDR2 is SASEGT.

The chain is built from TRBV11-3 and TRBJ2-4; perhaps D is TRBD1 or TRBD2 (5 bases each). CDR3 length equals 14 residues. Germline CDR1 and CDR2: SGHNT and YENEEA. The V and J ends lost 1 base and 12 bases respectively, with 16 bases between them. The CDR3: CASSLGQAMGDQYF. The CDR3 coding sequence is TGTGCCAGCAGCTTAGGTCAGGCGATGGGGGATCAGTACTTC.